One and the same sample provided the 31 T cell receptor beta chains below, sequenced in a study of blood T cell repertoires in COVID-19. TCRdb's table, derived via immunoSEQ multiplex PCR, lists solely in-frame clones and lacks some. The sample consists of about 300,000 clones, around four fifths of them appearing once. Source material: peripheral blood. The receptor set was obtained from a woman aged 50 to 60 with acute or convalescent COVID-19.

This chain uses TRBV9 with TRBJ2-5, with TRBD1 identical over 12 bases. J lost 4 bases, V lost 4 bases, and 5 bases had no gene match. The CDR3 has 15 amino acids. Germline V gene lookup returns CDR1 SGDLS and CDR2 YYNGEE. In DNA, the CDR3 is TGTGCCAGCAGCACCGGGACAGGGGGCGGAGAGACCCAGTACTTC. This sequence encodes CASSTGTGGGETQYF.

The chain carries TRBV7-2 and TRBJ2-3; the match to TRBD1 covers 9 bases. V trimming: 3 bases; J trimming: 4 bases; junction bases outside the gene matches: 8. Germline V gene data show CDR1 as SGHTA and CDR2 as FQGNSA. The CDR3 is 16 amino acids. CDR3 residues: CASSFLTGGVADTQYF. For the CDR3, the DNA is TGTGCCAGCAGCTTCCTTACAGGGGGCGTAGCAGATACGCAGTATTTT.

The V and J genes are TRBV7-3 and TRBJ1-1; possible D gene TRBD1, 5 bases. Looked up from germline, CDR1 is SGHTA and CDR2 is FQGTGA. The V and J ends lost 5 bases and 5 bases respectively, with 18 bases between them. This CDR3 is 15 amino acids long. The chain's CDR3 is CASSTQGRGRTEAFF. In DNA, the CDR3 is TGTGCCAGCAGCACCCAGGGTAGGGGCCGGACTGAAGCTTTCTTT.

CDR3 sequence reads: CASSPAGSDTQYF. In DNA form, the CDR3 reads TGTGCCAGCTCACCGGCGGGGTCAGATACGCAGTATTTT. The chain couples TRBV18 to TRBJ2-3; D might be TRBD2 (6 bases). The CDR3 covers 13 residues. Trimming pared 3 bases from V and 4 bases from J, leaving 8 bases between. Germline-derived CDR1 and CDR2 are KGHSH and LQKENI.

V gene TRBV5-4 combines with J gene TRBJ1-2; D gene unclear. Germline loops: CDR1 SGHNT, CDR2 YYREEE (reference sequence). V lost 5 bases and J 8 bases, leaving 25 bases between the germline ends. CDR3 length equals 16 residues. CDR3 sequence: CASRRRNSPPSFGYTF. CDR3 coding DNA: TGTGCCAGCAGGCGCCGTAACAGCCCTCCTTCATTCGGCTACACCTTC.

This chain joins TRBV5-1 and TRBJ2-5; 8 bases are shared with TRBD1. The CDR3 totals 14 residues. Germline V gives CDR1 SGHRS, CDR2 YFSETQ. The V and J ends lost 1 base and 4 bases, in that order; junction bases with no gene match: 3. The CDR3 loop is CASSLQGALETQYF. As DNA, the CDR3 is TGCGCCAGCAGCTTGCAGGGGGCTTTAGAGACCCAGTACTTC.

The chain has TRBV27 and TRBJ1-5, with 9 bases aligning to TRBD1. The V gene's germline CDR1 is MNHEY and CDR2 SMNVEV (reference sequence). V was pared by 7 bases and J by 6 bases, with 7 bases of the junction left unmatched. The CDR3 consists of 14 residues. For the CDR3, the DNA is TGTGCCAGCAAGGGACAGGGCGGGGGTCAGCCCCAGCATTTT. Amino acid sequence: CASKGQGGGQPQHF.

This rearrangement joins TRBV7-2 to TRBJ1-1; the D gene is possibly TRBD1 (5 bases). The CDR3 totals 17 residues. Trimming took 0 bases from V and 0 from J, leaving 14 bases between them. In germline, CDR1 is SGHTA, CDR2 FQGNSA. CDR3 amino acids: CASSLAQGTVLNTEAFF. The DNA for the CDR3 is TGTGCCAGCAGCTTAGCGCAGGGAACAGTTTTGAACACTGAAGCTTTCTTT.

This chain links TRBV9 with TRBJ2-2; 7 nucleotides align to TRBD1. Germline V gene data show CDR1 as SGDLS and CDR2 as YYNGEE. The CDR3 covers 13 residues. J gave up 6 bases and V 3 bases, and 2 bases lay outside the gene matches. This CDR3 reads CASSEGQSGELFF. CDR3 bases: TGTGCCAGCAGCGAGGGACAGTCCGGGGAGCTGTTTTTT.

This clone was detected once. V usage is TRBV6-5 and J usage is TRBJ1-1; no reliable D call. The length of the CDR3 is 13 residues. V gave up 0 bases and J gave up 8 bases, with 10 bases separating them. Germline lookup yields CDR1 MNHEY and CDR2 SVGAGI. The CDR3 DNA follows: TGTGCCAGCAGTTACTCGAGAGGGCCGGAAGCTTTCTTT. Amino acid sequence: CASSYSRGPEAFF.

The J gene is TRBJ1-2, the V gene TRBV14, with D maybe TRBD1 (5 bases). CDR3 size: 12 residues. In germline, CDR1 is SGHDN, CDR2 FVKESK. V was trimmed by 4 bases and J by 8 bases, leaving 11 bases between them. CDR3 coding DNA: TGTGCCAGCAGCCCGTTGACAGACGGCTACACCTTC. This codes for CASSPLTDGYTF.

This clone has only one observation. The rearrangement links TRBV2 to TRBJ2-2, with 11 bases lining up with TRBD2. Germline values: CDR1 SNHLY, CDR2 FYNNEI. The CDR3 is 15 amino acids. V dropped 6 bases and J dropped 6; count of bases not matched to a gene: 6. The CDR3 DNA reads as TGTGCCAGCAGATCTAGCGGGGGGTATGCCGGGGAGCTGTTTTTT. Translation: CASRSSGGYAGELFF.

The CDR3, as DNA: TGTGCCAGCAGCTGGTCACAGGGTGTAGAGACCCAGTACTTC. It yields the protein CASSWSQGVETQYF. The chain joins TRBV7-8 to TRBJ2-5; weak D call: TRBD1 (6 bases). Germline V gene data show CDR1 as SGHVS and CDR2 as FQNEAQ. V shed 4 bases and J shed 4 bases, with 13 bases lying between them. The CDR3 has 14 residues.

The rearrangement links TRBV9 to TRBJ2-2; a possible D gene is TRBD1 (6 bases). The CDR3 sequence is 20 residues long. Trimming pared 1 base from V and 5 bases from J, leaving 27 bases between. Germline CDR1 SGDLS, CDR2 YYNGEE. This CDR3 is CASSVLTHLGQSSKTGELFF. The CDR3 nucleotides are TGTGCCAGCAGCGTATTAACCCACCTAGGACAGAGCAGTAAAACCGGGGAGCTGTTTTTT.

This clone was found a few times. This chain connects TRBV15 to TRBJ1-1, with D unresolved. V lost 3 bases to trimming and J lost 5 bases, with 16 bases between them. Germline V gene data show CDR1 as LNHNV and CDR2 as YYDKDF (reference sequence). This CDR3 region has 15 residues. The CDR3 DNA reads as TGTGCCACCAGCAGGACCGACTCAATTGGGACTGAAGCTTTCTTT. Its protein product is CATSRTDSIGTEAFF.

This chain uses TRBV27 with TRBJ2-5; perhaps TRBD1 as D (5 bases). Trimming removed 2 bases from V and 4 bases from J, with 20 bases in between. The CDR3 consists of 17 residues. Germline V CDR1 and CDR2: MNHEY, SMNVEV (reference sequence). DNA for the CDR3: TGTGCCAGCAGTTTAAAGGGGATGGGGTATCCGCGAGAGACCCAGTACTTC. Translating gives CASSLKGMGYPRETQYF.

The CDR3 DNA reads as TGCGCCAGCAGCTTGGGGTCGGGCTACGAGCAGTACTTC. It yields the protein CASSLGSGYEQYF. The chain employs TRBV5-1 and TRBJ2-7; D is unclear. Germline CDR1 reads SGHRS; CDR2 reads YFSETQ. This CDR3 has 13 amino acids. V was clipped by 0 bases and J by 3 bases, with 7 bases between them.

V gene TRBV30 combines with J gene TRBJ1-1; D possibly corresponds to TRBD1 (5 bases). The germline CDR1 and CDR2 sequences are GTSNPN and SVGIG (reference sequence). V was trimmed by 0 bases and J by 7 bases, leaving 6 bases between them. The CDR3 covers 11 residues. CDR3 bases: TGTGCCTGGAGTGTACAGGATGAAGCTTTCTTT. It codes for CAWSVQDEAFF.

The chain employs TRBV3-1 (or the pseudogene TRBV3-2) and TRBJ2-3, with 8 nucleotides matching TRBD2. J gave up 0 bases and V 4 bases, and 3 bases lay outside the gene matches. Germline V gene sequence: CDR1 LGHDT, CDR2 YNNKEL (reference sequence). The CDR3 has 15 residues. The CDR3 here is CASSRAGASTDTQYF. As DNA, the CDR3 is TGTGCCAGCAGCCGAGCGGGGGCCAGCACAGATACGCAGTATTTT.

This sequence joins TRBV6-2 or TRBV6-3 and TRBJ1-2; TRBD1 matches at 8 bases. The CDR3 is 12 amino acids. Germline CDR1 MNHEY, CDR2 SVGEGT. Unmatched junction bases numbered 3, after V lost 6 bases and J lost 6 bases. This CDR3 reads CASSEQGDGYTF. For the CDR3, the DNA is TGTGCCAGCAGCGAACAGGGGGATGGCTACACCTTC.

This clone was observed a single time. This chain connects TRBV7-2 to TRBJ2-5; 9 bases map to TRBD1. This CDR3 comprises 17 residues. Per germline, CDR1 SGHTA and CDR2 FQGNSA. Trimming cost V 5 bases and J 3 bases; bases outside gene matches: 13. The CDR3 spells CASSLYTGQGVKETQYF. Written as DNA, the CDR3 is TGTGCCAGCAGCCTATATACGGGACAGGGCGTAAAAGAGACCCAGTACTTC.

This chain joins TRBV27 and TRBJ1-5, with TRBD1 as a possible D gene (6 bases). CDR3 length: 15 amino acids. Looked up from germline, CDR1 is MNHEY and CDR2 is SMNVEV (reference sequence). Between the trimmed V and J ends, which lost 5 bases and 3 bases, there was a span of 14 bases. The CDR3, as DNA: TGTGCCAGCAGTCGTACCCGGGACACCAATCAGCCCCAGCATTTT. It yields the protein CASSRTRDTNQPQHF.

The chain employs TRBV6-6 and TRBJ2-5; 9 nucleotides agree with TRBD1. This CDR3 spans 16 amino acids. Trimming took 2 bases from V and 4 from J; bases not matched to a gene: 8. The germline V gene has CDR1 MNHNY and CDR2 SVGAGI (reference sequence). CDR3 in DNA: TGTGCCAGCAGTTACCCGGGGACAGGGAAAGGAGAGACCCAGTACTTC. It yields the protein CASSYPGTGKGETQYF.

The DNA for the CDR3 is TGTGCCAGCAGCTTCGAGGCTATTACTTACTATGGCTACACCTTC. Encoded protein: CASSFEAITYYGYTF. V usage is TRBV5-8 and J usage is TRBJ1-2; D gene uncertain. The CDR3 spans 15 residues. Germline-derived CDR1 and CDR2 are SGHTS and YDEGEE. Trimming stripped 2 bases from V and 3 bases from J, with 14 bases between.

The chain links TRBV14 to TRBJ1-2; no firm D call. Per the germline V gene, CDR1 is SGHDN and CDR2 is FVKESK. The CDR3 length is 15 residues. Trimming cost V 1 base and J 4 bases, with 13 bases left between them. The CDR3 DNA reads as TGTGCCAGCAGCCAAGGACCTCAGAGGTTCTATGGCTACACCTTC. This codes for CASSQGPQRFYGYTF.

This clone appeared once. The gene calls are TRBV7-3 and TRBJ2-3; no reliable D call. CDR3 length: 14 amino acids. Germline values: CDR1 SGHTA, CDR2 FQGTGA. The V gene lost 5 bases and the J gene lost 1 base, with 10 bases spanning the gap. The CDR3 region has the DNA TGTGCCAGCAGCGCCCAGAGCGGCACAGATACGCAGTATTTT. Amino acids: CASSAQSGTDTQYF. Full variable domain (remainder filled in from reference TRBV7-3 and TRBJ2-3): GAGVSQTPSNKVTEKGKYVELRCDPISGHTALYWYRQSLGQGPEFLIYFQGTGAADDSGLPNDRFFAVRPEGSVSTLKIQRTERGDSAVYLCASSAQSGTDTQYFGPGTRLTVL.

This clone was picked up a small number of times. The chain links TRBV5-1 to TRBJ2-3; 10 positions agree with TRBD2. This CDR3 region has 14 residues. From germline, CDR1 is SGHRS and CDR2 YFSETQ. Trimming took 4 bases from V and 8 from J; bases not matched to a gene: 7. The DNA for the CDR3 is TGCGCCAGCAGCCTCACTAGCGGGGACATTACGCAGTATTTT. Translating gives CASSLTSGDITQYF.

This clone occurred a few times. The CDR3, as DNA: TGCGCCAGCAGCTTGACGGGACAGGGTAGTGAAAAACTGTTTTTT. Its translation: CASSLTGQGSEKLFF. The rearrangement joins TRBV5-1 to TRBJ1-4; 9 positions agree with TRBD1. J was trimmed by 7 bases and V by 1 base; bases with no gene match: 5. Per germline, CDR1 SGHRS and CDR2 YFSETQ. The CDR3 runs 15 residues. The variable domain in full, completed from reference TRBV5-1 and TRBJ1-4, reads KAGVTQTPRYLIKTRGQQVTLSCSPISGHRSVSWYQQTPGQGLQFLFEYFSETQRNKGNFPGRFSGRQFSNSRSEMNVSTLELGDSALYLCASSLTGQGSEKLFFGSGTQLSVL.

The chain joins TRBV27 to TRBJ2-5; D remains unclear. Trimming pared 0 bases from V and 1 base from J, leaving 3 bases between. The CDR3 is 13 residues long. Germline assignment: CDR1 MNHEY and CDR2 SMNVEV (reference sequence). DNA for the CDR3: TGTGCCAGCAGTTTATCCTCCCAAGAGACCCAGTACTTC. As protein: CASSLSSQETQYF.

The rearrangement links TRBV4-3 to TRBJ1-5; D perhaps matches TRBD1 (6 bases). The V gene lost 1 base and the J gene lost 1 base, with 11 bases spanning the gap. This CDR3 is 16 amino acids long. Germline lookup yields CDR1 LGHNA and CDR2 YSLEER. The CDR3 region has the DNA TGCGCCAGCAGCCAAGGAAGACAGGTGAGCAATCAGCCCCAGCATTTT. This codes for CASSQGRQVSNQPQHF.

There are a few counts of this clone. This chain connects TRBV27 to TRBJ2-7; 9 nucleotides line up with TRBD1. From germline, CDR1 is MNHEY and CDR2 SMNVEV (reference sequence). Trimming at V came to 5 bases and at J to 0 bases, leaving 5 bases not matched to a gene. The CDR3 spans 15 residues. CDR3 region: CASSRGQGPSYEQYV. DNA of the CDR3: TGTGCCAGCAGTAGGGGACAGGGACCCTCCTACGAGCAGTACGTC.